This is a list of T cell receptor beta chains from one sample in a study of blood T cell repertoires in COVID-19. TCRdb's table, derived via immunoSEQ multiplex PCR, lists solely in-frame clones and lacks some. This sample has 150,000 to 200,000 clones; 88% occur once, and the top ten carry around 4.8%. Source material: peripheral blood. These receptors were obtained from a human donor in a cohort sampled during active COVID-19. The CDR3 runs from the conserved cysteine through the conserved F or W. The order of the fields is D gene, V gene, J gene, clone size, CDR3 protein, CDR3 DNA. A D gene is named only where the DNA matches it firmly. Expanded clones are given a class, and other clones once, few, many or no size at all.

D: -
V: TRBV19
J: TRBJ2-2
size: -
CDR3: CASTWGANTGELFF
DNA: TGTGCCAGTACGTGGGGGGCGAACACCGGGGAGCTGTTTTTT

D: -
V: TRBV9
J: TRBJ2-1
size: -
CDR3: CASSVGGGEYNEQFF
DNA: TGTGCCAGCAGCGTAGGAGGGGGGGAGTACAATGAGCAGTTCTTC

D: -
V: TRBV3-1/TRBV3-2
J: TRBJ2-7
size: few
CDR3: CASSQENRVDEQYF
DNA: TGTGCCAGCAGCCAAGAGAACAGGGTTGACGAGCAGTACTTC

D: -
V: TRBV6-5
J: TRBJ2-7
size: -
CDR3: CASSLGDTRYEQYF
DNA: TGTGCCAGCAGTCTAGGGGACACTCGCTACGAGCAGTACTTC

D: -
V: TRBV4-3
J: TRBJ1-4
size: -
CDR3: CASSHRFHPARDQANEKLFF
DNA: TGCGCCAGCAGCCACCGATTTCATCCCGCCAGGGATCAGGCTAATGAAAAACTGTTTTTT

D: -
V: TRBV3-1/TRBV3-2
J: TRBJ1-1
size: -
CDR3: CASSPLGGTGEAFF
DNA: TGTGCCAGCAGCCCCCTGGGGGGAACGGGTGAAGCTTTCTTT

D: TRBD1
V: TRBV24-1
J: TRBJ2-7
size: -
CDR3: CATSDLRDSCSEQYF
DNA: TGTGCCACCAGTGATTTGCGGGACAGTTGTTCCGAGCAGTACTTC

D: TRBD1
V: TRBV7-9
J: TRBJ1-1
size: -
CDR3: CASSLTDRAAFF
DNA: TGTGCCAGCAGCCTCACGGACAGGGCTGCTTTCTTT

D: TRBD1
V: TRBV24-1
J: TRBJ2-1
size: once
CDR3: CATSARGQGAYNEQFF
DNA: TGTGCCACCAGTGCCCGCGGGCAGGGGGCCTACAATGAGCAGTTCTTC

D: TRBD2
V: TRBV4-2
J: TRBJ2-7
size: -
CDR3: CASSQDAGVGEQYF
DNA: TGTGCCAGCAGCCAAGATGCGGGAGTAGGCGAGCAGTACTTC

D: TRBD2
V: TRBV29-1
J: TRBJ2-5
size: -
CDR3: CSVGPSGGIGTQYF
DNA: TGCAGCGTAGGCCCTAGCGGCGGGATTGGGACCCAGTACTTC

D: -
V: TRBV15
J: TRBJ2-5
size: -
CDR3: CATSRDGDLGRGETQYF
DNA: TGTGCCACCAGCAGAGATGGGGACTTAGGTAGGGGAGAGACCCAGTACTTC

D: -
V: TRBV7-9
J: TRBJ2-1
size: -
CDR3: CASSLMGVAENYNEQFF
DNA: TGTGCCAGCAGCTTAATGGGAGTAGCGGAAAACTACAATGAGCAGTTCTTC

D: -
V: TRBV6-1
J: TRBJ2-2
size: once
CDR3: CASSERQVSTGELFF
DNA: TGTGCCAGCAGTGAACGGCAGGTCAGCACCGGGGAGCTGTTTTTT

D: -
V: TRBV28
J: TRBJ2-2
size: -
CDR3: CASSRGDANTGELFF
DNA: TGTGCCAGCAGTCGCGGGGACGCGAACACCGGGGAGCTGTTTTTT

D: -
V: TRBV4-2
J: TRBJ2-5
size: -
CDR3: CASSQRGAVGETQYF
DNA: TGTGCCAGCAGCCAACGGGGGGCAGTGGGAGAGACCCAGTACTTC

D: TRBD2
V: TRBV28
J: TRBJ2-1
size: -
CDR3: CASSLSGSDEQFF
DNA: TGTGCCAGCAGCCTTAGCGGGAGCGATGAGCAGTTCTTC

D: -
V: TRBV5-8
J: TRBJ2-7
size: many
CDR3: CASSLGQGLYEQYF
DNA: TGTGCCAGCAGCTTGGGTCAGGGGCTGTACGAGCAGTACTTC

D: TRBD1
V: TRBV2
J: TRBJ1-2
size: -
CDR3: CAILDRAYGYTF
DNA: TGTGCCATCCTCGACAGGGCCTATGGCTACACCTTC

D: -
V: TRBV12-3/TRBV12-4
J: TRBJ2-7
size: -
CDR3: CASSSKYEQYF
DNA: TGTGCCAGCAGTTCTAAGTACGAGCAGTACTTC

D: TRBD2
V: TRBV6-5
J: TRBJ2-7
size: -
CDR3: CASSYSVSGGAWEQYF
DNA: TGTGCCAGCAGTTACTCGGTTAGCGGGGGGGCGTGGGAGCAGTACTTC

D: TRBD1
V: TRBV9
J: TRBJ2-7
size: -
CDR3: CASSVGQGSHEQYF
DNA: TGTGCCAGCAGCGTGGGACAGGGTTCCCACGAGCAGTACTTC

D: TRBD2
V: TRBV7-8
J: TRBJ2-7
size: -
CDR3: CASSSGLAGRSSYEQYF
DNA: TGTGCCAGCAGCTCGGGACTAGCGGGGCGCAGCTCCTACGAGCAGTACTTC

D: TRBD2
V: TRBV11-2
J: TRBJ2-7
size: -
CDR3: CASSYTGTIPLEQYF
DNA: TGTGCCAGCAGCTACACCGGGACTATCCCCCTCGAGCAGTACTTC

D: TRBD1
V: TRBV10-1
J: TRBJ2-7
size: once
CDR3: CASSDGQGKNYEQYF
DNA: TGCGCCAGCAGTGACGGACAGGGAAAAAACTACGAGCAGTACTTC

D: -
V: TRBV30
J: TRBJ2-1
size: -
CDR3: CAWTRPTGASSYNEQFF
DNA: TGTGCCTGGACCCGACCGACAGGCGCTAGCTCCTACAATGAGCAGTTCTTC

D: TRBD2
V: TRBV27
J: TRBJ2-5
size: once
CDR3: CASRTSGRGETQYF
DNA: TGTGCCAGCCGGACTAGCGGGAGGGGAGAGACCCAGTACTTC

D: -
V: TRBV3-1/TRBV3-2
J: TRBJ1-5
size: -
CDR3: CASSYGSNQPQHF
DNA: TGTGCCAGCAGTTACGGTTCCAATCAGCCCCAGCATTTT

D: -
V: TRBV7-9
J: TRBJ2-7
size: -
CDR3: CASSLGGASAYEQYF
DNA: TGTGCCAGCAGCTTAGGGGGCGCCTCGGCCTACGAGCAGTACTTC

D: -
V: TRBV9
J: TRBJ2-7
size: -
CDR3: CASSVATGTPYEQYF
DNA: TGTGCCAGCAGCGTAGCAACCGGGACACCATACGAGCAGTACTTC

D: -
V: TRBV12-5
J: TRBJ1-2
size: -
CDR3: CASGLVLGALRYGYTF
DNA: TGTGCTAGTGGTTTGGTATTGGGGGCGCTTAGGTATGGCTACACCTTC

D: TRBD2
V: TRBV18
J: TRBJ2-7
size: -
CDR3: CASSPGLAGWGEQYF
DNA: TGTGCCAGCTCCCCGGGACTAGCGGGATGGGGCGAGCAGTACTTC

D: TRBD2
V: TRBV5-1
J: TRBJ2-3
size: -
CDR3: CASSDGGALVADTQYF
DNA: TGCGCCAGCAGTGACGGGGGGGCTCTAGTGGCAGATACGCAGTATTTT

D: -
V: TRBV4-3
J: TRBJ2-6
size: -
CDR3: CASSQGTGTGANVLTF
DNA: TGCGCCAGCAGCCAAGGTACAGGTACCGGGGCCAACGTCCTGACTTTC

D: -
V: TRBV3-1/TRBV3-2
J: TRBJ2-2
size: -
CDR3: CASSQGHTGELFF
DNA: TGTGCCAGCAGCCAAGGGCACACCGGGGAGCTGTTTTTT

D: TRBD2
V: TRBV7-9
J: TRBJ2-7
size: few
CDR3: CASSSGQLGYEQYF
DNA: TGTGCCAGCAGTAGCGGGCAGTTAGGCTACGAGCAGTACTTC

D: TRBD1
V: TRBV6-5
J: TRBJ1-5
size: -
CDR3: CASSRTGYNQPQHF
DNA: TGTGCCAGCAGTAGGACAGGGTACAATCAGCCCCAGCATTTT

D: TRBD2
V: TRBV10-3
J: TRBJ2-1
size: -
CDR3: CAAAGVAHNEQFF
DNA: TGTGCCGCCGCGGGGGTGGCCCACAATGAGCAGTTCTTC

D: -
V: TRBV7-2
J: TRBJ2-1
size: -
CDR3: CASSLYRYNEQFF
DNA: TGTGCCAGCAGCTTATACCGGTACAATGAGCAGTTCTTC

D: TRBD2
V: TRBV2
J: TRBJ2-7
size: -
CDR3: CASSDGLAGASEQYF
DNA: TGTGCCAGCAGTGACGGGCTAGCGGGAGCAAGCGAGCAGTACTTC

D: TRBD1
V: TRBV5-4
J: TRBJ1-4
size: -
CDR3: CASSLGQGGNEKLFF
DNA: TGTGCCAGCAGCCTAGGACAGGGTGGTAATGAAAAACTGTTTTTT

D: TRBD2
V: TRBV5-1
J: TRBJ2-7
size: -
CDR3: CASRGGLAPYEQYF
DNA: TGCGCCAGCAGGGGGGGACTAGCCCCCTACGAGCAGTACTTC

D: TRBD1
V: TRBV5-1
J: TRBJ2-7
size: -
CDR3: CASSITTGTAYEQYF
DNA: TGCGCCAGCAGCATCACGACCGGGACAGCCTACGAGCAGTACTTC

D: -
V: TRBV9
J: TRBJ1-2
size: -
CDR3: CASSVDEVGGALGGYTF
DNA: TGTGCCAGCAGCGTAGACGAAGTGGGGGGGGCCCTCGGTGGCTACACCTTC

D: -
V: TRBV7-2
J: TRBJ2-7
size: -
CDR3: CASSLGASDTRLYEQYF
DNA: TGTGCCAGCAGCTTAGGGGCCTCGGATACACGGCTTTACGAGCAGTACTTC

D: TRBD1
V: TRBV6-5
J: TRBJ1-2
size: -
CDR3: CATHRGVYGYTF
DNA: TGTGCCACTCACAGGGGGGTCTATGGCTACACCTTC

D: -
V: TRBV5-1
J: TRBJ1-1
size: once
CDR3: CASSFNPIENTEAFF
DNA: TGCGCCAGCAGCTTCAACCCAATAGAGAACACTGAAGCTTTCTTT

D: TRBD1
V: TRBV18
J: TRBJ2-3
size: -
CDR3: CASSSNRGHTDTQYF
DNA: TGTGCCAGCTCATCTAACAGGGGACACACAGATACGCAGTATTTT

D: -
V: TRBV12-2
J: TRBJ2-7
size: -
CDR3: CASRLGGQRFYEQYF
DNA: TGTGCAAGTCGCTTAGGGGGACAGAGATTCTACGAGCAGTACTTC

D: -
V: TRBV11-2
J: TRBJ2-1
size: -
CDR3: CASSFRVRDNEQFF
DNA: TGTGCCAGCAGCTTTCGGGTGAGGGACAATGAGCAGTTCTTC

D: -
V: TRBV11-2
J: TRBJ1-5
size: -
CDR3: CASSLSGASEPQHF
DNA: TGTGCCAGCAGCTTATCGGGAGCCTCCGAGCCCCAGCATTTT

D: -
V: TRBV2
J: TRBJ2-7
size: -
CDR3: CASSVRRGTYEQYF
DNA: TGTGCCAGCAGTGTACGGCGGGGAACCTACGAGCAGTACTTC

D: -
V: TRBV6-5
J: TRBJ1-1
size: -
CDR3: CASSLNSGAVNTEAFF
DNA: TGTGCCAGCAGTTTGAATAGCGGAGCAGTTAACACTGAAGCTTTCTTT